This record covers a single TCR beta chain. The ends were cut back, 2 bases at V and 7 bases at J, with 15 bases in the middle. CDR1 is GTSNPN, CDR2 SVGIG, per germline (reference sequence). CDR3 length: 13 amino acids. The data derive from a study of blood T cell repertoires in COVID-19. TCRdb's table, derived via immunoSEQ multiplex PCR, lists solely in-frame clones and lacks some. Among 150,000 to 200,000 clones listed, 65% to 90% were seen once. The chain employs TRBV30 and TRBJ2-7, with a weak D call TRBD1 (7 bases). The sequence came from a man aged 55 to 70 with acute or convalescent COVID-19. The sequencing input was peripheral blood. CDR3: CAWSRRGRFEQYF. The CDR3, as DNA: TGTGCCTGGAGTAGGAGGGGGCGGTTTGAGCAGTACTTC.